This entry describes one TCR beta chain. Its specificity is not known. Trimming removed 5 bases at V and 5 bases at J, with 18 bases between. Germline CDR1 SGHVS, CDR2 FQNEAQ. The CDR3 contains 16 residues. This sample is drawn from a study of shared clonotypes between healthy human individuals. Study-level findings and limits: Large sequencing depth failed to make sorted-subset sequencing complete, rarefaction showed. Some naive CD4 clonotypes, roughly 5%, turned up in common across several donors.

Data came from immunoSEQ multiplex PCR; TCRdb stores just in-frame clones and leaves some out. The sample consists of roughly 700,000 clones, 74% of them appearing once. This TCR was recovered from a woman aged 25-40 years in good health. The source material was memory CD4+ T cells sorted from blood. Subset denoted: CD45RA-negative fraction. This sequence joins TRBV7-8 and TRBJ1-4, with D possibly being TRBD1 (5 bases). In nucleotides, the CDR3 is TGTGCCAGCAGCGCCGTCTGGCAGGGCGGGAATGAAAAACTGTTTTTT. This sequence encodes CASSAVWQGGNEKLFF.